Presented here are 6 T cell receptor beta chains from one specimen sequenced in a study of cytomegalovirus exposure and HLA in healthy donors. Primers for the PCR totalled 60 Vbeta and 13 Jbeta. Measured with immunoSEQ multiplex PCR; TCRdb has only the in-frame clones, and not every one. Counted here are around 180,000 clones, approximately 71% occurring once; the ten biggest clones make up 1.5%. Material for sequencing was PBMCs. These receptors came from a girl aged 5-17 years in good health and CMV-seronegative.

V and J are TRBV7-9 and TRBJ2-7, with TRBD2 matching 11 bases. V trimming: 4 bases; J trimming: 6 bases; junction bases outside the gene matches: 5. Germline CDR1 is SEHNR and CDR2 is FQNEAQ (reference sequence). CDR3 size: 14 residues. The CDR3, as DNA: TGTGCCAGCAGCTCTCCGGGACTAGCGGCCGAGCAGTACTTC. It codes for CASSSPGLAAEQYF.

The chain joins TRBV4-2 to TRBJ2-5, with D maybe TRBD2 (5 bases). CDR3 length equals 13 residues. Trimming took 0 bases from V and 7 from J, leaving 9 bases between them. Germline-derived CDR1 and CDR2 are LGHNA and YNFKEQ. In DNA, the CDR3 is TGTGCCAGCAGCCAAGAAGAAGAGGGGACCCAGTACTTC. Amino acids: CASSQEEEGTQYF.

The V and J genes are TRBV5-4 and TRBJ2-3, with 9 bases that match TRBD2. The J segment lost 7 bases and the V segment lost 0 bases, leaving 6 bases of the junction unmatched. The V gene's germline CDR1 is SGHNT and CDR2 YYREEE (reference sequence). The CDR3 spans 15 residues. For the CDR3, the DNA is TGTGCCAGCAGCTTGGACGGCGGGGGGGCATATACGCAGTATTTT. It specifies CASSLDGGGAYTQYF.

This chain connects TRBV10-1 to TRBJ2-1; D may be TRBD2 (6 bases). CDR3 length: 14 residues. The V end lost 3 bases, the J end lost 5 bases, and 11 bases lay between the germline ends. CDR1 and CDR2 (germline): WNHNN, SYGVQD (reference sequence). CDR3 region: CASSDHGSHNEQFF. CDR3 coding DNA: TGCGCCAGCAGTGATCACGGGAGCCACAATGAGCAGTTCTTC.

V gene TRBV14 combines with J gene TRBJ2-1; 8 bases align to TRBD2. CDR3 size: 13 residues. V shed 4 bases, J shed 8 bases, and the junction held 4 bases outside the gene matches. CDR1 and CDR2 (germline): SGHDN, FVKESK. CDR3 coding DNA: TGTGCCAGCAGCCCCGGGGGGGGCGATGAGCAGTTCTTC. The encoded protein is CASSPGGGDEQFF.

This clone was recorded once. The chain carries TRBV19 and TRBJ2-6; the D gene is possibly TRBD2 (6 bases). V lost 6 bases and J 1 base, leaving 10 bases between the germline ends. The CDR3 is made up of 15 amino acids. The germline V gene has CDR1 LNHDA and CDR2 SQIVND (reference sequence). The DNA for the CDR3 is TGTGCCAGTAGCACGACTAGATCTGGGGCCAACGTCCTGACTTTC. This translates into CASSTTRSGANVLTF.